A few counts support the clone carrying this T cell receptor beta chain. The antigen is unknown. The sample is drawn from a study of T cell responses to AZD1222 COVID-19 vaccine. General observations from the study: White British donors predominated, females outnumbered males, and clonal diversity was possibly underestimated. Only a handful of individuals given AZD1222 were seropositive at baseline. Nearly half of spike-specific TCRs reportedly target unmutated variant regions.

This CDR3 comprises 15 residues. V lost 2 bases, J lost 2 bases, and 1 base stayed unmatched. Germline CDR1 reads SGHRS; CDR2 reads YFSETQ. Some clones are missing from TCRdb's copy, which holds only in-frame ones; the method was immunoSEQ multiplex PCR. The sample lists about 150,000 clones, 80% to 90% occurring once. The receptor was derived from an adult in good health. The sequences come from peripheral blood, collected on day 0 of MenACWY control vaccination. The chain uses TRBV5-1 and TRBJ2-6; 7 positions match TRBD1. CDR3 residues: CASSFGTAGANVLTF. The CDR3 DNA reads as TGCGCCAGCAGCTTTGGGACAGCTGGGGCCAACGTCCTGACTTTC.